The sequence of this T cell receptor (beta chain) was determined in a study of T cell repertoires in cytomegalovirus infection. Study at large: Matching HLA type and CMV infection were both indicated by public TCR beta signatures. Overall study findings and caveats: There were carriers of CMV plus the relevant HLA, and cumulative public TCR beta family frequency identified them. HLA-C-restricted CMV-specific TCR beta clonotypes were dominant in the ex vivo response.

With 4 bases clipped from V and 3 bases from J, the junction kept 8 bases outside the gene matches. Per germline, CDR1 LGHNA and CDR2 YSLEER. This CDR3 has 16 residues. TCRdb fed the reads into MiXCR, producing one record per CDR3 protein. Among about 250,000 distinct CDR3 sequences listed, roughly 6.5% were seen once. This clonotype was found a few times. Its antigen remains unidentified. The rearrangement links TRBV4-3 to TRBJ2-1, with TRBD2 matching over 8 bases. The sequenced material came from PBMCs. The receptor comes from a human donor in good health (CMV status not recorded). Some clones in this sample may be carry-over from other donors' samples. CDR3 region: CASSPTGSGDYNEQFF. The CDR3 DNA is TGCGCCAGCAGCCCGACAGGTAGCGGGGACTACAATGAGCAGTTCTTC.